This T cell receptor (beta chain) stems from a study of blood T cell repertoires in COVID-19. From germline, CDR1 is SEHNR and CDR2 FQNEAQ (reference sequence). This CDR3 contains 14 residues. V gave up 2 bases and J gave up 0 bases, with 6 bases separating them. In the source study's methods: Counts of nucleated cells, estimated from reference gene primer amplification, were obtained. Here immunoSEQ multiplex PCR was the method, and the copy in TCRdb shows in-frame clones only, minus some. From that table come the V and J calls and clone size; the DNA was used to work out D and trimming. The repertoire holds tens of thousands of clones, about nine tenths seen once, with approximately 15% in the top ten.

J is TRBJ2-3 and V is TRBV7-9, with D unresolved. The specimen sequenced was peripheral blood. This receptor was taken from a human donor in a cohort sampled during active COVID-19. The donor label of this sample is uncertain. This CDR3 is CASSLFQSTDTQYF. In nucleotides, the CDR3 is TGTGCCAGCAGCTTATTCCAGAGCACAGATACGCAGTATTTT.